Reported below is one T cell receptor (beta chain). Antigen specificity is unknown. Profiled with immunoSEQ multiplex PCR; TCRdb holds only in-frame clones, not every one. The data contain approximately 7,000 clones, 70% to 80% of them singletons. Repertoires were sampled repeatedly during chemoradiotherapy. This sample is drawn from a study of chemoradiotherapy in HPV16-positive cancers. Study results and limitations: Better recurrence-free survival went with HPV-responsive T-cell expansion in HPV16-positive patients.

CDR3 length: 13 amino acids. Germline V gene sequence: CDR1 MDHEN, CDR2 SYDVKM. V lost 4 bases and J 3 bases, leaving 10 bases between the germline ends. The J gene is TRBJ2-7, the V gene TRBV28; maybe TRBD1 (5 bases). Sequencing used tumor tissue, obtained from a patient who underwent chemoradiotherapy. This clonotype was sampled from a human donor with HPV-associated anogenital cancer. This CDR3 is CASSSRVFYEQYF. CDR3 bases: TGTGCCAGCAGTTCCAGGGTTTTCTACGAGCAGTACTTC.